The sequence of this T cell receptor (beta chain) was determined in a study of T cell responses to AZD1222 COVID-19 vaccine. General observations from the study: Repertoires were obtained solely post-peak T cell response. Only a handful of AZD1222 recipients tested seropositive at baseline. The span of vaccine-associated CD4 TCRs extended across spike, with dominance at 160-218 and 743-854.

V was trimmed by 6 bases and J by 0 bases, leaving 12 bases between them. Germline V gene lookup returns CDR1 SGHTA and CDR2 FQGNSA. This CDR3 is built from 15 residues. Comments on this clone: The antigen is unknown.

Clones were sequenced by immunoSEQ multiplex PCR, and TCRdb holds only the in-frame ones, with some missing. The sample has about 120,000 clones, 75% to 95% seen once. The sequence was obtained from an adult who received the MenACWY meningococcal vaccine as a control. The sample was peripheral blood, taken 28 days after the second dose of the MenACWY control vaccine. The V gene is TRBV7-2, the J gene TRBJ1-5; no clear D gene. This CDR3 reads CASSSDLYSNQPQHF. DNA for the CDR3: TGTGCCAGCAGTTCGGACTTATATAGCAATCAGCCCCAGCATTTT.